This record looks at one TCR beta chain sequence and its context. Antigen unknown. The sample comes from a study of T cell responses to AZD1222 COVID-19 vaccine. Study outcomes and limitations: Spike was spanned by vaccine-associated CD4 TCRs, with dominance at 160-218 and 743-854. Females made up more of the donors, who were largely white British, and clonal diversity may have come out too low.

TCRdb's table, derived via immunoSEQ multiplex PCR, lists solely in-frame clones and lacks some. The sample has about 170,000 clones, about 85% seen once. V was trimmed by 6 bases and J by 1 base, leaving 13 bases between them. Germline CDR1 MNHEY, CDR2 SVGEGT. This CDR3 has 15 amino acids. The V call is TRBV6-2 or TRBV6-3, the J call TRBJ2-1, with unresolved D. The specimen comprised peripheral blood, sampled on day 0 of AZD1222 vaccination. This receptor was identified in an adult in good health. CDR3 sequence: CASSRTAISYNEQFF. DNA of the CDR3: TGTGCCAGCAGCCGGACGGCTATTTCCTACAATGAGCAGTTCTTC.